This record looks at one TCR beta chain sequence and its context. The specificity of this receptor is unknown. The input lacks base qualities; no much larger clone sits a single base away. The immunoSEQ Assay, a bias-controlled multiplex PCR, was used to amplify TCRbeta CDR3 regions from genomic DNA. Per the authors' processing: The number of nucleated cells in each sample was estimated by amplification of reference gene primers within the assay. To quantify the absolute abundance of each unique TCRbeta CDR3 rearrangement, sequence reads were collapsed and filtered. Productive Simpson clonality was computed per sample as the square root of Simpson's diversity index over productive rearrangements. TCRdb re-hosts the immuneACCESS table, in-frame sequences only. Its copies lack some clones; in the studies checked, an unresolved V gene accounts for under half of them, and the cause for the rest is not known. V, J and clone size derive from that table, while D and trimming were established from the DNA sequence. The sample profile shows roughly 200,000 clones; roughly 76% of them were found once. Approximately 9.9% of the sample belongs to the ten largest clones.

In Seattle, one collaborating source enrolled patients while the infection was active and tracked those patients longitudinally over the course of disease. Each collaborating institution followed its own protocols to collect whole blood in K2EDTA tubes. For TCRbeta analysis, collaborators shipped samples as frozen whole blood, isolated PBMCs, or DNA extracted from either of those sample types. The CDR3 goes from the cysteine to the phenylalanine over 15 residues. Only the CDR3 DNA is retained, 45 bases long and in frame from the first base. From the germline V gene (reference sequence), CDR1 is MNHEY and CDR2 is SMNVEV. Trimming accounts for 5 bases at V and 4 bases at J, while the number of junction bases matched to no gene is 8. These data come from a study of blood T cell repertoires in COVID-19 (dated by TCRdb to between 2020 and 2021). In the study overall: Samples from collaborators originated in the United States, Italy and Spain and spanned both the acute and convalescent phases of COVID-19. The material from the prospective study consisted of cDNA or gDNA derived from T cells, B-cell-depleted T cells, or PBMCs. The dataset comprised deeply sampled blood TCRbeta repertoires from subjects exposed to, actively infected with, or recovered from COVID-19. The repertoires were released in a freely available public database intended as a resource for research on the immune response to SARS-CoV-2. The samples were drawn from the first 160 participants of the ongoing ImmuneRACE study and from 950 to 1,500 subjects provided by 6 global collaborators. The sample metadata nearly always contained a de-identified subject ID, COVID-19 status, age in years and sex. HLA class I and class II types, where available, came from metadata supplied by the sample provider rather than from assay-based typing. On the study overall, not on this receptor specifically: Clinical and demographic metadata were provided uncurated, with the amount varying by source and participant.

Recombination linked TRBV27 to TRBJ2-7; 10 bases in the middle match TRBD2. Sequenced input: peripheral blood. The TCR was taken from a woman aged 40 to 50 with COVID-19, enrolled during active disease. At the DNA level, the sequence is TGTGCCAGCAGTGCCACTAGCGGGACTGGGTACGAGCAGTACTTC. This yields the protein CASSATSGTGYEQYF.